The text below deals with one TCR beta chain. The antigen is undetermined. Naive CD8 cells, CD45RO-negative and positively selected for CCR7, excluded terminally differentiated effector memory CD45RA+ cells. These data belong to a study of shared clonotypes between healthy human individuals. Here immunoSEQ multiplex PCR was the method, and the copy in TCRdb shows in-frame clones only, minus some. This repertoire shows hundreds of thousands of clones, 90% to 95% found once; its top ten account for around 24%. Regarding the study as a whole: Clonotypes shared by all four donors outscored non-shared clonotypes in generation probability.

The V end was cut by 0 bases, the J end by 0 bases, with 7 bases between. The germline V gene encodes CDR1 SGHDT and CDR2 YYEEEE. The length of the CDR3 is 15 residues. This TCR came from a man younger than 45 in good health. The genes are TRBV5-6 and TRBJ2-1; D not certain. Specimen: naive CD8+ T cells sorted from blood. DNA for the CDR3: TGTGCCAGCAGCTTGGGGCGGATCTCCTACAATGAGCAGTTCTTC. Amino acid sequence: CASSLGRISYNEQFF.